The 8 T cell receptor beta chains given below trace back to one sample, sequenced in a study of blood T cell repertoires in COVID-19. TCRdb's copy holds only in-frame clones and misses some; the assay was immunoSEQ multiplex PCR. The table has 90,000 to 110,000 clones, approximately 82% seen once; the top ten hold just over 15%. What was sequenced was peripheral blood. These receptors all come from a woman of 80 years or more with acute or convalescent COVID-19.

The V call is TRBV28, the J call TRBJ1-1; D perhaps matches TRBD1 (5 bases). The CDR3 is made up of 14 amino acids. CDR1 MDHEN and CDR2 SYDVKM come from the germline V gene. The ends were cut back, 3 bases at V and 4 bases at J, with 12 bases in the middle. CDR3 region: CASSLRGWATEAFF. The CDR3, as DNA: TGTGCCAGCAGTTTGCGGGGGTGGGCCACTGAAGCTTTCTTT.

This sequence joins TRBV5-6 and TRBJ2-7; 11 nucleotides agree with TRBD2. Germline V gene sequence: CDR1 SGHDT, CDR2 YYEEEE. CDR3 size: 14 residues. The V segment lost 4 bases and the J segment 3 bases; nucleotides outside the gene matches: 3. In DNA form, the CDR3 reads TGTGCCAGCAGCCTGGGACTAGCGGTCTACGAGCAGTACTTC. Its protein product is CASSLGLAVYEQYF.

CDR3 coding DNA: TGTGCCAGCAGCTTGACGCCCGGTGCTATAGAGCAGTACTTC. Translating gives CASSLTPGAIEQYF. This chain joins TRBV5-4 and TRBJ2-7, with no clear D. Trimming took off 1 base at V and 7 bases at J, with 15 bases between the two ends. CDR1 SGHNT and CDR2 YYREEE come from the germline V gene (reference sequence). This CDR3 comprises 14 residues.

The chain combines TRBV5-6 with TRBJ2-3; TRBD1 aligns across 8 bases. V shed 2 bases and J 2 bases; nucleotides not matched to a gene: 4. The CDR3 is made up of 15 amino acids. From germline, CDR1 is SGHDT and CDR2 YYEEEE. In DNA, the CDR3 is TGTGCCAGCAGCTTCCAGGGGGCATTCACAGATACGCAGTATTTT. Encoded protein: CASSFQGAFTDTQYF. The variable domain in full, with the rest retrieved from reference TRBV5-6 and TRBJ2-3, is DAGVTQSPTHLIKTRGQQVTLRCSPKSGHDTVSWYQQALGQGPQFIFQYYEEEERQRGNFPDRFSGHQFPNYSSELNVNALLLGDSALYLCASSFQGAFTDTQYFGPGTRLTVL.

The chain is built from TRBV18 and TRBJ1-2, with D possibly TRBD1 on 5 matching bases. The V end was cut by 5 bases, the J end by 8 bases, with 12 bases between. Germline V lookup: CDR1 KGHSH, CDR2 LQKENI. CDR3 length: 12 residues. CDR3 loop: CASSAKGQGYTF. In DNA, the CDR3 is TGTGCCAGCTCAGCAAAGGGGCAAGGCTACACCTTC.

This clone was detected a few times. The chain carries TRBV10-3 and TRBJ1-2, with 9 positions matching TRBD1. The CDR3 is 14 residues long. The germline gives CDR1 ENHRY, CDR2 SYGVKD. Trimming removed 4 bases from V and 7 bases from J; junction bases left unmatched: 7. CDR3 nucleotide sequence: TGTGCCATCAGTGTGGAACAGGGGGCTGGTGGCTACACCTTC. Amino acid sequence: CAISVEQGAGGYTF.

The chain couples TRBV7-9 to TRBJ1-4; D gene ambiguous. CDR1 is SEHNR and CDR2 is FQNEAQ in the germline V gene (reference sequence). This CDR3 spans 17 amino acids. Trimming took 5 bases from V and 0 from J, leaving 16 bases between them. DNA of the CDR3: TGTGCCAGCAGCCTACCGGACGGGGTCTCAACTAATGAAAAACTGTTTTTT. It yields the protein CASSLPDGVSTNEKLFF.

V usage is TRBV18 and J usage is TRBJ2-3; D might be TRBD1 (5 bases). This CDR3 is built from 14 residues. CDR1 and CDR2 from the germline V gene are KGHSH and LQKENI. Trimming took 0 bases from V and 6 from J, leaving 10 bases between them. The CDR3 sequence is CASSPPPWGDTQYF. The DNA for the CDR3 is TGTGCCAGCTCACCACCACCCTGGGGCGATACGCAGTATTTT.